This TCR beta chain derives from a study of blood T cell repertoires in COVID-19. About the study: The United States, Italy and Spain were the sources of the acute and convalescent COVID-19 samples. PBMCs, B-cell-depleted T cells, or T cells were the source of the cDNA or gDNA that made up the material.

The CDR3 is made up of 14 amino acids. The ends lost 3 bases at V and 2 bases at J; junction bases unmatched: 2. Germline loops: CDR1 MDHEN, CDR2 SYDVKM. Generated by immunoSEQ multiplex PCR, the TCRdb table keeps only in-frame clones and is missing some. This sample has 29,000 or so clones, with 70% to 80% found just once. Specimen: peripheral blood. The sequence was collected from a woman in her sixties or seventies with acute or convalescent COVID-19. The chain uses TRBV28 and TRBJ1-2; 8 bases fit TRBD1. In DNA, the CDR3 is TGTGCCAGCAGTTTTCAGGGGGCGAACTATGGCTACACCTTC. This translates into CASSFQGANYGYTF.